The next 5 T cell receptor beta chains were all read from a single sample in a study of cytomegalovirus exposure and HLA in healthy donors. This table comes from immunoSEQ multiplex PCR, and its TCRdb copy is limited to in-frame clones, with some not included. The data contain 200,000 or so clones, just over 90% of them singletons. Sequencing used PBMCs. Receptor source: a woman younger than 30 in good health and CMV-seronegative.

V is TRBV5-1 and J is TRBJ1-1, with 7 bases aligning to TRBD1. V shed 0 bases, J shed 9 bases, and the junction held 8 bases outside the gene matches. The CDR3 spans 14 residues. Germline V gene lookup returns CDR1 SGHRS and CDR2 YFSETQ. This chain's CDR3 is CASSLEGTGDQAFF. The CDR3 nucleotides are TGCGCCAGCAGCTTGGAAGGCACAGGGGATCAAGCTTTCTTT.

This chain joins TRBV5-4 and TRBJ2-3; 16 bases line up with TRBD2. The length of the CDR3 is 16 residues. The V segment lost 3 bases and the J segment 8 bases; nucleotides outside the gene matches: 6. The V gene's germline CDR1 is SGHNT and CDR2 YYREEE (reference sequence). The CDR3, as DNA: TGTGCCAGCAGCTCGGGGACTAGCGGGAGGGCCGCTACGCAGTATTTT. Its protein is CASSSGTSGRAATQYF.

The V and J genes are TRBV27 and TRBJ1-3, with D maybe TRBD1 (5 bases). CDR3 length: 14 amino acids. V gave up 2 bases and J gave up 4 bases, with 9 bases separating them. Germline V gives CDR1 MNHEY, CDR2 SMNVEV (reference sequence). The CDR3 nucleotides are TGTGCCAGCAGTTTAGTGGGGCCCGGAAACACCATATATTTT. It translates to CASSLVGPGNTIYF.

The CDR3 region has the DNA TGTGCCAGCAGTGGGACTAGCGGGAGCAATGAGCAGTTCTTC. This translates into CASSGTSGSNEQFF. The V gene is TRBV11-1, the J gene TRBJ2-1, with 14 bases fitting TRBD2. CDR1 is SGHAT and CDR2 is FQDESV in the germline V gene (reference sequence). Trimming cost V 6 bases and J 6 bases; bases outside gene matches: 1. The CDR3 has 14 residues. The complete variable domain, with remaining parts taken from reference TRBV11-1 and TRBJ2-1, reads EAEVAQSPRYKITEKSQAVAFWCDPISGHATLYWYRQILGQGPELLVQFQDESVVDDSQLPKDRFSAERLKGVDSTLKIQPAELGDSAMYLCASSGTSGSNEQFFGPGTRLTVL.

The chain employs TRBV7-9 and TRBJ2-5; D might be TRBD2 (6 bases). Germline CDR1 reads SEHNR; CDR2 reads FQNEAQ (reference sequence). CDR3 size: 14 residues. The V gene lost 7 bases and the J gene lost 1 base, with 13 bases spanning the gap. The CDR3, as DNA: TGTGCCAGCACCCCGGACTACGTCCAAGAGACCCAGTACTTC. It specifies CASTPDYVQETQYF.